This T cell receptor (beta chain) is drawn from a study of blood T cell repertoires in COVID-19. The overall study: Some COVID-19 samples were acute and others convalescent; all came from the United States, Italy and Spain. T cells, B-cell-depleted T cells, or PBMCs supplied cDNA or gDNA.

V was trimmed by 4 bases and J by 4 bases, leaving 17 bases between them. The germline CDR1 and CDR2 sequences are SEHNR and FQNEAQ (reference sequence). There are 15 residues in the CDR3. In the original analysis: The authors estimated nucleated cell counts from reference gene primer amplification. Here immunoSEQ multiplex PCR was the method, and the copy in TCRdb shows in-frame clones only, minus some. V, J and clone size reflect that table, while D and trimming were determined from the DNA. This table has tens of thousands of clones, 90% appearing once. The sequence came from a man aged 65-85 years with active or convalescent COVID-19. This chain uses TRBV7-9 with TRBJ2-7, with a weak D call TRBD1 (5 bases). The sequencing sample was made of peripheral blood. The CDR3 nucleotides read TGTGCCAGCAGCTCCAGGGTTGTGTCGGCTTACGAGCAGTACTTC. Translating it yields CASSSRVVSAYEQYF.